One sample yielded the 14 T cell receptor beta chains listed below, sequenced in a study of Ad26.COV2.S vaccination and SARS-CoV-2 variants (dated by TCRdb to the early 2020s). Per the publication, the treatment or condition label means: 19 received Ad26.COV2.S at low or high dose, single or two shots; about 5 received placebo; per-sample allocation not given. Repertoires of vaccine and placebo recipients were sequenced from samples collected on day 63 after the first injection. Library construction relied on the immunoSEQ multiplex PCR assay. The table was pulled from immuneACCESS by TCRdb, which kept in-frame rearrangements only. Such tables lose some clones; where checked, under half of the loss comes from unresolved V genes, and the rest has no known cause. This sample lists about 320,000 clones; 70% to 90% were detected once. The top ten clonotypes cover around 2% of the sample. The sample here was peripheral blood, taken in a trial of Ad26.COV2.S vaccine versus placebo. The receptors here all came from a person between 18 and 65 years old who received the Ad26.COV2.S COVID-19 vaccine or a placebo.

The chain employs TRBV30 and TRBJ1-1; D gene uncertain. CDR1 is GTSNPN and CDR2 is SVGIG in the germline V gene (reference sequence). The CDR3 spans 12 residues. Trimming took off 2 bases at V and 13 bases at J, with 17 bases between the two ends. In DNA form, the CDR3 reads TGTGCCTGGAGTTCCTCCCCCCGTGGGGTTTTCTTT. Translated, it gives CAWSSSPRGVFF.

The chain couples TRBV18 to TRBJ1-2; D is unclear. The CDR3 sequence is 20 residues long. Trimming left V 3 bases short and J 5 bases short, with 31 bases between. Germline values: CDR1 KGHSH, CDR2 LQKENI. In DNA form, the CDR3 reads TGTGCCAGCTCACCCTCTCCGTCCGGGTTCGGGCTTAATGTGAGATATGGCTACACCTTC. Translating it yields CASSPSPSGFGLNVRYGYTF. The whole variable domain, remainder taken from reference TRBV18 and TRBJ1-2, is NAGVMQNPRHLVRRRGQEARLRCSPMKGHSHVYWYRQLPEEGLKFMVYLQKENIIDESGMPKERFSAEFPKEGPSILRIQQVVRGDSAAYFCASSPSPSGFGLNVRYGYTFGSGTRLTVV.

The chain joins TRBV9 to TRBJ1-1; no clear D gene. V lost 0 bases and J 1 base, leaving 10 bases between the germline ends. Germline V gives CDR1 SGDLS, CDR2 YYNGEE. This CDR3 region has 15 residues. Here the CDR3 reads CASSVEAGRNTEAFF. CDR3 DNA: TGTGCCAGCAGCGTAGAGGCCGGGCGGAACACTGAAGCTTTCTTT.

The genes are TRBV2 and TRBJ1-2; D ambiguous. V lost 3 bases and J lost 0, with 11 bases in between. The germline gives CDR1 SNHLY, CDR2 FYNNEI. The CDR3 totals 15 residues. CDR3 DNA: TGTGCCAGCAGTGATGGAACGGCAGCTAACTATGGCTACACCTTC. The encoded protein is CASSDGTAANYGYTF.

This chain connects TRBV4-1 to TRBJ1-6; weak D call: TRBD1 (5 bases). CDR3 length: 15 amino acids. The germline V and J ends were trimmed by 1 base and 9 bases, with 13 bases remaining between them. From germline, CDR1 is MGHRA and CDR2 YSYEKL. The CDR3 protein is CASSQADGGGSPLHF. The DNA of the CDR3 is TGCGCCAGCAGCCAAGCGGACGGTGGGGGTTCACCCCTCCACTTT.

Notes on this clone: Distinct nucleotide sequences in the sample also encode this CDR3. The V gene is TRBV7-2, the J gene TRBJ1-2; TRBD1 is a possible D gene (5 bases). The CDR3 contains 14 residues. Germline V gives CDR1 SGHTA, CDR2 FQGNSA. Trimming left V 1 base short and J 2 bases short, with 8 bases between. CDR3 sequence reads: CASSLDRGNYGYTF. DNA for the CDR3: TGTGCCAGCAGCTTAGATCGGGGGAACTATGGCTACACCTTC.

The chain combines TRBV5-4 with TRBJ1-1; no definite D call. The germline CDR1 and CDR2 sequences are SGHNT and YYREEE (reference sequence). Deletions cut 0 bases from V and 6 bases from J, with 15 bases between. This CDR3 is built from 15 residues. The CDR3 loop is CASSLDLAGWAEAFF. The CDR3 DNA reads as TGTGCCAGCAGCTTGGATCTGGCGGGGTGGGCTGAAGCTTTCTTT. Combining the CDR3 with reference TRBV5-4 and TRBJ1-1 gives the whole variable domain ETGVTQSPTHLIKTRGQQVTLRCSSQSGHNTVSWYQQALGQGPQFIFQYYREEENGRGNFPPRFSGLQFPNYSSELNVNALELDDSALYLCASSLDLAGWAEAFFGQGTRLTVV.

The CDR3 nucleotides read TGTGCCTGCGACTGGACAGGCACTGAAGCTTTCTTT. Translation gives CACDWTGTEAFF. The chain recombines TRBV30 with TRBJ1-1; 7 bases line up with TRBD1. The trim removed 6 bases at V and 4 bases at J, leaving 5 bases unmatched. The germline V gene has CDR1 GTSNPN and CDR2 SVGIG (reference sequence). The CDR3 contains 12 residues.

Note on this clone: Other DNA sequences of this sample code for an identical CDR3. This chain links TRBV12-3 or TRBV12-4 with TRBJ1-2; the D gene is possibly TRBD1 (6 bases). Trimming removed 5 bases from V and 2 bases from J, with 9 bases in between. The CDR3 is 13 residues long. CDR3 sequence (DNA): TGTGCCAGCAGTCCGGACAGAAACTATGGCTACACCTTC. Translating gives CASSPDRNYGYTF.

The chain links TRBV5-1 to TRBJ2-5; D unresolved. This CDR3 has 12 amino acids. Trimming shortened V by 4 bases and J by 6 bases, and 10 bases separated the two germline ends. The germline gives CDR1 SGHRS, CDR2 YFSETQ. For the CDR3, the DNA is TGCGCCAGCAGCCCAGAAGTCCAGACCCAGTACTTC. Translated, it gives CASSPEVQTQYF.

This rearrangement joins TRBV18 to TRBJ1-4; D is undetermined. V shed 0 bases and J shed 8 bases, with 13 bases lying between them. Per the germline V gene, CDR1 is KGHSH and CDR2 is LQKENI. This CDR3 has 15 residues. CDR3 DNA sequence: TGTGCCAGCTCACCACCTTCTTTGGGTGGGGAAAAACTGTTTTTT. This codes for CASSPPSLGGEKLFF.

This clone is a singleton in its sample. The rearrangement uses TRBV29-1 and TRBJ1-1; 9 bases are shared with TRBD1. Trimming took 6 bases from V and 7 from J; bases not matched to a gene: 3. This CDR3 has 11 residues. CDR1 and CDR2 (germline): SQVTM, ANQGSEA. CDR3 region: CSVQGAVEAFF. The CDR3 region has the DNA TGCAGCGTACAGGGGGCGGTTGAAGCTTTCTTT.

This rearrangement joins TRBV15 to TRBJ1-2; D is uncertain. V lost 0 bases and J 5 bases, leaving 19 bases between the germline ends. CDR3 length equals 17 residues. The germline CDR1 and CDR2 sequences are LNHNV and YYDKDF (reference sequence). The CDR3 DNA reads as TGTGCCACCAGCAGAGAGCTTCGGGGATCCTACCAGTATGGCTACACCTTC. This translates into CATSRELRGSYQYGYTF.

The V gene is TRBV7-2, the J gene TRBJ1-5, with 8 bases that match TRBD1. Germline CDR1 and CDR2: SGHTA and FQGNSA. The J segment lost 4 bases and the V segment lost 1 base, leaving 3 bases of the junction unmatched. CDR3 length: 15 residues. As DNA, the CDR3 is TGTGCCAGCAGCTTAGAAAGGACAGGGAATCAGCCCCAGCATTTT. It specifies CASSLERTGNQPQHF.